This T cell receptor (beta chain) was identified in a study of metastatic and nonmetastatic thyroid tumors. Study information: It was across blood and tumor or nodule tissue from malignant and benign thyroid patients that repertoires were compared.

This clone was seen a single time. Its specificity is unknown. Study-wide findings and caveats: Versus benign nodules, malignant thyroid tumors reportedly had significantly higher TCR beta diversity, in blood and tumor.

Patients had received no treatment of any kind before thyroid surgery. TCRdb redid the clone calls on the PCR reads using MiXCR. This sample yields over 7,000 clones, of which 25% to 40% are seen a single time; around 21% belongs to the top ten. The sequence was collected from a female donor with papillary thyroid cancer or a benign thyroid nodule (not recorded which). Some clones in this sample may be carry-over from other donors' samples. Material for sequencing was tumor tissue.

The CDR3 DNA reads TGTGCCAGCAGTGATTGGGACAGGGCGAACAATGAGCAGTTCTTC. Translating gives CASSDWDRANNEQFF. The V call is TRBV6-1, the J call TRBJ2-1, with 9 positions matching TRBD1. Trimming took 3 bases from V and 5 from J; bases not matched to a gene: 5. The CDR3 totals 15 residues. Germline CDR1 MNHNS, CDR2 SASEGT.